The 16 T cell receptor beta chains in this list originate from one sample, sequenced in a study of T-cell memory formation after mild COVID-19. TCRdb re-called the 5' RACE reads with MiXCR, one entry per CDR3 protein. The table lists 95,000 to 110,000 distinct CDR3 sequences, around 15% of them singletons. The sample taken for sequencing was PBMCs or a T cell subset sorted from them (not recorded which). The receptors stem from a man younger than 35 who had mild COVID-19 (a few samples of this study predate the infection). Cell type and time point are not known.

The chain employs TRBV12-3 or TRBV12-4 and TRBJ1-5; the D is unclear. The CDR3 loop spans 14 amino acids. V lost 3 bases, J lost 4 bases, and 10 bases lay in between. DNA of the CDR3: TGTGCCAGCAGTTTCCAGCTGACTAATCAGCCCCAGCATTTT. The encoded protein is CASSFQLTNQPQHF.

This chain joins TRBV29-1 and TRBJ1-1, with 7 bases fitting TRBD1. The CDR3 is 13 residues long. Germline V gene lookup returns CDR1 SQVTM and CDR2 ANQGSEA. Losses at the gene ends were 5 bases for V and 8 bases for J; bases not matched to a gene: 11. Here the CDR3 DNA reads TGCAGCGTTTGGGGGACAGCCCCAGGAGAAGCTTTCTTT. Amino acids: CSVWGTAPGEAFF.

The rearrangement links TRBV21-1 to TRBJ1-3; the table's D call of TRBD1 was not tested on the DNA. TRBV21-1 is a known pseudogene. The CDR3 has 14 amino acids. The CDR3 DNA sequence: TGTGCCAGCAGCAAGGGACATTACGGAAACACCATATATTTT. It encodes CASSKGHYGNTIYF.

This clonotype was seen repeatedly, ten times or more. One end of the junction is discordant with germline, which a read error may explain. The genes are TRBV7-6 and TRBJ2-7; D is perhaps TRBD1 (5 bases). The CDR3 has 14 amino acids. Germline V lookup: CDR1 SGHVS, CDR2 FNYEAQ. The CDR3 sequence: CASSLGGTSYEQYF. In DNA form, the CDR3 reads TGTGCCAGCAGCTTAGGGGGCACGTCCTATGAGCAGTACTTC.

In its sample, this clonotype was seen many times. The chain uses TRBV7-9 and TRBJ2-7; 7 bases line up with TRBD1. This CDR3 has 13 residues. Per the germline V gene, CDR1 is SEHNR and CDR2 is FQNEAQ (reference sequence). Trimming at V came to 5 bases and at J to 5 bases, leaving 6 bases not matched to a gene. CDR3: CASSKDRVHEQYF. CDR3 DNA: TGTGCCAGCAGCAAAGACAGGGTCCACGAGCAGTACTTC.

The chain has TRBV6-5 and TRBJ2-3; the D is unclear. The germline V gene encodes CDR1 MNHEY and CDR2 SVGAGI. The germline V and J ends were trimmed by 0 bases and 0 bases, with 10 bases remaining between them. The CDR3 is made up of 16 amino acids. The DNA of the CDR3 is TGTGCCAGCAGTTACTCGAACGGCCAGAGCACAGATACGCAGTATTTT. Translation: CASSYSNGQSTDTQYF.

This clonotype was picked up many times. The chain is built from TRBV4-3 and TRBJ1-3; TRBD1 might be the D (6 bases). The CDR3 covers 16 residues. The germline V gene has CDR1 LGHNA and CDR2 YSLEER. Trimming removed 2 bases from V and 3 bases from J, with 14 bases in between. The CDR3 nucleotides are TGCGCCAGCAGCCAAACCAGGGGTACCTTTGGAAACACCATATATTTT. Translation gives CASSQTRGTFGNTIYF.

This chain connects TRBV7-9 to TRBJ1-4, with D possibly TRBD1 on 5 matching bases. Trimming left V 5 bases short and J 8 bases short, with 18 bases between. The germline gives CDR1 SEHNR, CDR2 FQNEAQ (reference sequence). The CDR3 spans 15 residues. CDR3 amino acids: CASSPQTDRNEKLFF. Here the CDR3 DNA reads TGTGCCAGCAGCCCTCAGACAGACCGTAACGAAAAACTGTTTTTT.

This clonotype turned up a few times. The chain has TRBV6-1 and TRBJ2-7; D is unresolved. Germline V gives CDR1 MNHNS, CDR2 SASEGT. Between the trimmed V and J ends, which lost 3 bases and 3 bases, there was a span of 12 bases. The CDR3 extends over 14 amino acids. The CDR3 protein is CASSEHSGNYEQYV. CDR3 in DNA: TGTGCCAGCAGTGAGCACAGTGGGAACTACGAGCAGTACGTC.

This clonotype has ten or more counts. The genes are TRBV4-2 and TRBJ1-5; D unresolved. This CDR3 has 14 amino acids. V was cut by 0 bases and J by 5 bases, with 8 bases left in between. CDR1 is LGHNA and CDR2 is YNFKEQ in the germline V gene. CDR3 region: CASSQEDGDQPQHF. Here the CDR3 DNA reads TGTGCCAGCAGCCAAGAGGATGGGGATCAGCCCCAGCATTTT.

The CDR3 spells CASSYDRTYEQYV. CDR3 in DNA: TGTGCCAGCAGTTACGACCGAACCTACGAGCAGTACGTC. The chain is built from TRBV6-6 and TRBJ2-7, with D unclear. Germline-derived CDR1 and CDR2 are MNHNY and SVGAGI (reference sequence). The CDR3 extends over 13 amino acids. V was shortened by 2 bases and J by 2 bases, with 7 bases between the two germline ends.

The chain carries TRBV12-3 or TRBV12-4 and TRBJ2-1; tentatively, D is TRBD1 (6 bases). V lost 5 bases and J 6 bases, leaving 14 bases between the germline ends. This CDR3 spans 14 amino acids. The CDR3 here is CASSPHGQPNEQFF. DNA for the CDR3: TGTGCCAGCAGTCCCCACGGACAGCCCAATGAGCAGTTCTTC.

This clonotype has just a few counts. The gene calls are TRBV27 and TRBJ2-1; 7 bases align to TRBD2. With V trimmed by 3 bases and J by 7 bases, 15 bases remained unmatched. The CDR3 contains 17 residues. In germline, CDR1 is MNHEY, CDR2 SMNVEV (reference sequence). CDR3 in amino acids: CASSFSGVGRGENEQFF. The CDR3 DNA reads TGTGCCAGCAGTTTTAGTGGGGTTGGGAGGGGCGAGAATGAGCAGTTCTTC.

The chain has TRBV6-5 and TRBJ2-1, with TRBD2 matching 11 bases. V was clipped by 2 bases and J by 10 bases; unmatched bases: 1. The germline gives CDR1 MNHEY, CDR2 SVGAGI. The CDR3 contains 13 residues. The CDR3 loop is CASSYTSGREQFF. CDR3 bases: TGTGCCAGCAGTTACACTAGCGGGAGAGAGCAGTTCTTC.

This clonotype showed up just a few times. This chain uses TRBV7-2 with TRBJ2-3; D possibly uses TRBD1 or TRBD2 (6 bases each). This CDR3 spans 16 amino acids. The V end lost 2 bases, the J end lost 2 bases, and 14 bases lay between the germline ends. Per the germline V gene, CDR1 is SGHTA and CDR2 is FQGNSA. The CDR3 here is CASSLRGGTYTDTQYF. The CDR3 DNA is TGTGCCAGCAGCTTACGTGGGGGGACATACACAGATACGCAGTATTTT. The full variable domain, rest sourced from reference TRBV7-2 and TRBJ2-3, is GAGVSQSPSNKVTEKGKDVELRCDPISGHTALYWYRQSLGQGLEFLIYFQGNSAPDKSGLPSDRFSAERTGGSVSTLTIQRTQQEDSAVYLCASSLRGGTYTDTQYFGPGTRLTVL.

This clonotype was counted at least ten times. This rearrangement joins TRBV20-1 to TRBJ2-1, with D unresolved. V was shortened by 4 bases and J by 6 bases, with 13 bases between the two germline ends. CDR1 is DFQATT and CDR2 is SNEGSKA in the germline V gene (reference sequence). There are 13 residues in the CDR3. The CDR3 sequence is CSAILGVGNEQFF. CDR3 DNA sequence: TGCAGTGCTATCCTGGGCGTAGGCAATGAGCAGTTCTTC.